The subject of this entry is one TCR beta chain. As yet, its antigen is unknown. This specimen belongs to a study of cytomegalovirus exposure and HLA in healthy donors. Points from the study as a whole: Researchers catalogued some 160 TCR beta chains as cytomegalovirus-associated.

PCR primers comprised 60 Vbeta and 13 Jbeta primers. Original processing notes: Later analysis identified some 80 million unique TCR beta chains, 10 million to 12 million shared. Measured with immunoSEQ multiplex PCR; TCRdb has only the in-frame clones, and not every one. V and J calls and clone size are those listed in that table; D and trimming were worked out from the DNA. Found here are about 160,000 clones, roughly 80% of them singletons; the top ten hold around 4.9%. Trimming cost V 8 bases and J 7 bases, with 12 bases left between them. Germline CDR1 reads SEHNR; CDR2 reads FQNEAQ (reference sequence). The CDR3 sequence is 12 residues long.

Material for sequencing was PBMCs. This sequence was found in a male donor in good health and CMV-seronegative. The chain employs TRBV7-9 and TRBJ1-5; D gene ambiguous. The chain's CDR3 is CASAAVEQPQHF. In nucleotides, the CDR3 is TGTGCCAGCGCGGCAGTCGAGCAGCCCCAGCATTTT.